What follows is one T cell receptor beta chain and its context. Its antigen is unknown. This record comes from a study of cytomegalovirus exposure and HLA in healthy donors. The study, taken as a whole, reports: An observed cluster of highly shared sequence variants was recorded as a likely sequencing artifact.

Healthy bone marrow donors made up the cohort. Germline CDR1 is LNHDA and CDR2 is SQIVND (reference sequence). The V and J ends lost 6 bases and 5 bases respectively, with 13 bases between them. This CDR3 contains 13 residues. In the PCR, 60 Vbeta and 13 Jbeta primers were used. TCRdb's copy holds only in-frame clones and misses some; the assay was immunoSEQ multiplex PCR. In the table there are about 210,000 clones, about 81% of which are singletons. What was sequenced was PBMCs. This sequence was found in a man aged 35 to 55 in good health and CMV-seropositive. V is TRBV19 and J is TRBJ2-5, with D possibly being TRBD1 (6 bases). CDR3 DNA: TGTGCCAGTAGGGTTCCAGGGGTGGAGACCCAGTACTTC. Translation: CASRVPGVETQYF.